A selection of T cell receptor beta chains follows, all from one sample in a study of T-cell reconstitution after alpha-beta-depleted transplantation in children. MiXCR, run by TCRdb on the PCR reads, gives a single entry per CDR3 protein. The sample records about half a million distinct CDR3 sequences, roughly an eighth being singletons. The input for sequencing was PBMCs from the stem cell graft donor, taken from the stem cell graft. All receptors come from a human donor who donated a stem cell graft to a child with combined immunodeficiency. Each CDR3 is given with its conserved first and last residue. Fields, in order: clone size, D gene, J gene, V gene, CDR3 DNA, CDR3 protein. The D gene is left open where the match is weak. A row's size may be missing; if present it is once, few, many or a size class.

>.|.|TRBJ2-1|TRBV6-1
TGTGCCAGCAGTGAATACTGGAGCGATGAGCAGTTCTTC
CASSEYWSDEQFF
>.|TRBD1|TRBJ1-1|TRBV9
TGTGCCAGCAGCGTAGGGACAGGGATGAACACTGAAGCTTTCTTT
CASSVGTGMNTEAFF
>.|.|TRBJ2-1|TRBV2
TGTGCCAGCAGCGAGAGTAAAGCGACTTACAATGAGCAGTTCTTC
CASSESKATYNEQFF
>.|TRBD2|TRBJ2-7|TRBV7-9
TGTGCCAGCAGCTACGGGACTAGCGGATCTCGCGAGCAGTACTTC
CASSYGTSGSREQYF
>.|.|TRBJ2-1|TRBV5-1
TGCGCCAGCAGCTTGAAACGGACTGAGAACAATGAGCAGTTCTTC
CASSLKRTENNEQFF
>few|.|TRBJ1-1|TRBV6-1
TGTGCCAGCAGTGGGACAGCGGGGAACACTGAAGCTTTCTTT
CASSGTAGNTEAFF
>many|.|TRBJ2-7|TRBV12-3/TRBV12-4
TGTGCCAGCAGTTTCCTGGCGCGCTACGAGCAGTACTTC
CASSFLARYEQYF
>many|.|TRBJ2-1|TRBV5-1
TGCGCCAGCAGCTTGTTTACCGGACCATACAATGAGCAGTTCTTC
CASSLFTGPYNEQFF
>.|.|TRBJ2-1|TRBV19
TGTGCCAGTAGTATAGGGGCCTACAATGAGCAGTTCTTC
CASSIGAYNEQFF
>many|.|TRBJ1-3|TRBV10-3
TGTGCCATCAGTGATTTAGACTCTGGAAACACCATATATTTT
CAISDLDSGNTIYF
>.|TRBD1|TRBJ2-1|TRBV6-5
TGTGCCAGCAGTTACTCGAAAAGGACAGGGGCCTCCGGGCAGTTCTTC
CASSYSKRTGASGQFF
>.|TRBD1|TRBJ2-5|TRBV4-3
TGCGCCAGCAGCCTCGTCAGGGGGCAGGGAGAGACCCAGTACTTC
CASSLVRGQGETQYF
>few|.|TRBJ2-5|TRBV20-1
TGCAGTGGTTACATCAGGACCCAGTACTTC
CSGYIRTQYF
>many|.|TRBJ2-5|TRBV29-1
TGCAGCGTCAGTGGGGGCCCCCAAGAGACCCAGTACTTC
CSVSGGPQETQYF
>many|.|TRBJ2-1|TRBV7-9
TGTGCCAGCACCTTTAGACCAGCGCTCCTCAATGAGCAGTTCTTC
CASTFRPALLNEQFF
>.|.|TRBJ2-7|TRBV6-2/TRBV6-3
TGTGCCAGCAGTATCCCCCAGGGAGACTACGAGCAGTACTTC
CASSIPQGDYEQYF
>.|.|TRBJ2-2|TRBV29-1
TGCAGCGTTGAAGTGTGGGGGAACACCGGGGAGCTGTTTTTT
CSVEVWGNTGELFF
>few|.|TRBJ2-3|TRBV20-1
TGCAGTGCCAGAAGAACCTTCATCGACAGGATCACAGATACGCAGTATTTT
CSARRTFIDRITDTQYF
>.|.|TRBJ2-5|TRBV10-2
TGCGCCAGCAGTGAGTCAAAGGGGTGGTACCAAGAGACCCAGTACTTC
CASSESKGWYQETQYF
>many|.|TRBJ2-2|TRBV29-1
TGCAGCGTTGAATTACCGAACACCGGGGAGCTGTTTTTT
CSVELPNTGELFF
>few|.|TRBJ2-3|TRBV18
TGTGCCAGCTCACCACCCCATAGGGGCCCAGATACGCAGTATTTT
CASSPPHRGPDTQYF
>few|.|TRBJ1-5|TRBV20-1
TGCAGTGCTAGGTCGTCAGTTTCTCAGCCCCAGCATTTT
CSARSSVSQPQHF
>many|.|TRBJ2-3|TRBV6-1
TGTGCCAGCAGTGGTGGAGGGGGGCGCGATACGCAGTATTTT
CASSGGGGRDTQYF
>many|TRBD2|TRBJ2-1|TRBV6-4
TGTGCCAGCAGTGTAGGCGGGAGGGCCAGTGAGCAGTTCTTC
CASSVGGRASEQFF
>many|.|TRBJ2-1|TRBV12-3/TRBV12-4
TGTGCCAGCACCCCCAGTAATGAGCAGTTCTTC
CASTPSNEQFF
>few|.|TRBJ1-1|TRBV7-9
TGTGCCAGCAGCTTAATCTCGTCGGGGGGTGAAGCTTTCTTT
CASSLISSGGEAFF
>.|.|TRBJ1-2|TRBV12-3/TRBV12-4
TGTGCCAGCAGCCCTGGAGGGGCCTCTAACTATGGCTACACCTTC
CASSPGGASNYGYTF
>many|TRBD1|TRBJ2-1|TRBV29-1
TGCAGCGTACCGGGACAGGGGGGTAATGAGCAGTTCTTC
CSVPGQGGNEQFF
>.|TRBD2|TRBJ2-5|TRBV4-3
TGCGCCAGCAGCCAAGGCCCCCTAGCGGACCAAGAGACCCAGTACTTC
CASSQGPLADQETQYF
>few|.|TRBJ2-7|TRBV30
TGTGCCTGGAGGCAGGATTGGGAATCCTACGAGCAGTACTTC
CAWRQDWESYEQYF
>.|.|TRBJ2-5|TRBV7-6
TGTGCCAGCAGCTTAGGGGGAGCAATAACGGAGACCCAGTACTTC
CASSLGGAITETQYF
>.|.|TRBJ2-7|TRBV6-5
TGTGCCAGCAGTTACCCTAACAGGGAGTCCGAGCAGTACTTC
CASSYPNRESEQYF
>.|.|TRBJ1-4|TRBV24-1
TGTGCCACCAGTTACGGGAATGAAAAACTGTTTTTT
CATSYGNEKLFF
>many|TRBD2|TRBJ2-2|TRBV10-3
TGTGCCATTTCGAGCGGGAGAGACACCGGGGAGCTGTTTTTT
CAISSGRDTGELFF
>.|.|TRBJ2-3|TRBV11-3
TGTGCCAGCAGCTTAGAGGGGGAGCGGACAGATACGCAGTATTTT
CASSLEGERTDTQYF
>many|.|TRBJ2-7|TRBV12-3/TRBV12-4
TGTGCCAGCAGTCGCAAGACCGGGACTGAGTACGAGCAGTACTTC
CASSRKTGTEYEQYF
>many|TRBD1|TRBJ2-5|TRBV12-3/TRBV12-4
TGTGCCAGCAGGAAGAATACAGGGGCCTATTCAGAGACCCAGTACTTC
CASRKNTGAYSETQYF
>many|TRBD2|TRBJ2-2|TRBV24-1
TGTGCCACCAGTGATCCTACTAGCGGCGGCGGGGAGCTGTTTTTT
CATSDPTSGGGELFF
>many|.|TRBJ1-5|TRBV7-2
TGTGCCAGCAGCCCGGACGGAAATCAGCCCCAGCATTTT
CASSPDGNQPQHF
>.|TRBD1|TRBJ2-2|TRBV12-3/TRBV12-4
TGTGCCAGCACCCTCACAGGACAGGGGCGAACCGGGGAGCTGTTTTTT
CASTLTGQGRTGELFF
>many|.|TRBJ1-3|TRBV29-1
TGCAGCGTTTCTAGAGCCTCTCCTGGAAACACCATATATTTT
CSVSRASPGNTIYF